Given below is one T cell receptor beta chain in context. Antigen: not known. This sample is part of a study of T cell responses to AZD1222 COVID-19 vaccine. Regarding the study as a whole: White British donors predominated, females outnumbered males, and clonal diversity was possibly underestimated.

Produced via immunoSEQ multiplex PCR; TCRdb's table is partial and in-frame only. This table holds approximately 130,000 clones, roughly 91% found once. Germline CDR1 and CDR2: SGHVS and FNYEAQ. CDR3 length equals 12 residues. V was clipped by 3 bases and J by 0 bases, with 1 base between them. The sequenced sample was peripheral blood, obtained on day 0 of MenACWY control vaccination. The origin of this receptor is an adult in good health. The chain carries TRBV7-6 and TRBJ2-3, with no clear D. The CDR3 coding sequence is TGTGCCAGCAGCTTTAGCACAGATACGCAGTATTTT. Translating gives CASSFSTDTQYF.